These 20 T cell receptor beta chains share one sample of origin, sequenced in a study of blood T cell repertoires in COVID-19. Measured with immunoSEQ multiplex PCR; TCRdb has only the in-frame clones, and not every one. This sample has 110,000 or so clones, with 81% found just once. The sequenced sample was peripheral blood. These receptors all come from a man aged 50 to 60 with acute or convalescent COVID-19.

The CDR3 DNA is TGTGCCAGCAACCAAGGGCAGCGGGGGTTACCAGATACGCAGTATTTT. Translated, it gives CASNQGQRGLPDTQYF. The rearrangement uses TRBV28 and TRBJ2-3, with TRBD2 matching over 8 bases. CDR1 and CDR2 from the germline V gene are MDHEN and SYDVKM. V lost 7 bases to trimming and J lost 4 bases; unmatched junction nucleotides: 13. The CDR3 length is 16 residues.

The chain is built from TRBV4-1 and TRBJ1-3; weak D call: TRBD1 (5 bases). The V gene's germline CDR1 is MGHRA and CDR2 YSYEKL. The CDR3 extends over 17 amino acids. Trimming took 1 base from V and 0 from J, leaving 13 bases between them. In DNA, the CDR3 is TGCGCCAGCAGCCAAGGAAGACAGCTATACTCTGGAAACACCATATATTTT. It encodes CASSQGRQLYSGNTIYF.

The V call is TRBV6-4, the J call TRBJ2-1; D is uncertain. Germline CDR1 reads MRHNA; CDR2 reads SNTAGT. V was shortened by 5 bases and J by 0 bases, with 5 bases between the two germline ends. The CDR3 has 13 residues. Here the CDR3 reads CASSFSSYNEQFF. The DNA for the CDR3 is TGTGCCAGCAGTTTCAGCTCCTACAATGAGCAGTTCTTC.

This clone was counted a few times. The CDR3 loop is CASSVAGRDTEAFF. The CDR3 region has the DNA TGTGCCAGCAGTGTTGCGGGACGAGACACTGAAGCTTTCTTT. V gene TRBV2 combines with J gene TRBJ1-1, with D perhaps TRBD1 (5 bases). V lost 4 bases, J lost 3 bases, and 12 bases lay in between. This CDR3 region has 14 residues. CDR1 is SNHLY and CDR2 is FYNNEI in the germline V gene.

The rearrangement uses TRBV12-3 or TRBV12-4 and TRBJ1-1; possibly TRBD1 for D (6 bases). The ends were cut back, 6 bases at V and 2 bases at J, with 10 bases in the middle. The CDR3 is 13 residues long. The CDR3 spells CASSRTDNTEAFF. The CDR3 DNA sequence: TGTGCCAGCAGCCGGACAGACAACACTGAAGCTTTCTTT.

CDR3 sequence reads: CASSQDSQGYGANVLTF. CDR3 nucleotides: TGTGCCAGCAGCCAAGATTCACAGGGTTACGGGGCCAACGTCCTGACTTTC. J is TRBJ2-6 and V is TRBV14; perhaps TRBD1 as D (6 bases). Germline CDR1 is SGHDN and CDR2 is FVKESK. The CDR3 spans 17 residues. Trimming removed 0 bases at V and 4 bases at J, with 13 bases between.

V gene TRBV5-6 combines with J gene TRBJ1-2; D ambiguous. The germline V gene encodes CDR1 SGHDT and CDR2 YYEEEE. The CDR3 consists of 12 residues. Trimming took off 0 bases at V and 8 bases at J, with 8 bases between the two ends. CDR3: CASSLGAGGYTF. CDR3 DNA: TGTGCCAGCAGCTTGGGGGCAGGAGGCTACACCTTC.

The chain is built from TRBV9 and TRBJ2-1; D is undetermined. The CDR3 spans 13 residues. The germline CDR1 and CDR2 sequences are SGDLS and YYNGEE. The V end lost 3 bases, the J end lost 6 bases, and 10 bases lay between the germline ends. CDR3 in amino acids: CASSARLFNEQFF. The DNA of the CDR3 is TGTGCCAGCAGCGCGAGGCTATTCAATGAGCAGTTCTTC.

The rearrangement joins TRBV16 to TRBJ2-3; D call uncertain. CDR3 length: 12 residues. The V gene's germline CDR1 is KGHSY and CDR2 FQNENV. Trimming took 3 bases from V and 2 from J, leaving 3 bases between them. The CDR3 region has the DNA TGTGCCAGCAGCCATTACACAGATACGCAGTATTTT. Translating gives CASSHYTDTQYF. Using reference TRBV16 and TRBJ2-3 for the parts outside the CDR3, the full variable domain is GEEVAQTPKHLVRGEGQKAKLYCAPIKGHSYVFWYQQVLKNEFKFLISFQNENVFDETGMPKERFSAKCLPNSPCSLEIQATKLEDSAVYFCASSHYTDTQYFGPGTRLTVL.

The J gene is TRBJ1-1, the V gene TRBV6-1, with 7 positions matching TRBD1. The CDR3 covers 16 residues. Losses at the gene ends were 2 bases for V and 5 bases for J; bases not matched to a gene: 11. Germline CDR1 and CDR2: MNHNS and SASEGT. The CDR3 sequence: CASSERSGTVRTEAFF. In nucleotides, the CDR3 is TGTGCCAGCAGTGAAAGATCTGGGACAGTTCGGACTGAAGCTTTCTTT.

The chain carries TRBV5-1 and TRBJ2-2, with D tentatively TRBD1 (5 bases). This CDR3 spans 15 amino acids. The germline V and J ends were trimmed by 1 base and 4 bases, with 11 bases remaining between them. Germline lookup yields CDR1 SGHRS and CDR2 YFSETQ. The CDR3 nucleotides are TGCGCCAGCAGCTTGTCCAGGGAAGTCACCGGGGAGCTGTTTTTT. It translates to CASSLSREVTGELFF.

This chain uses TRBV18 with TRBJ2-7; maybe TRBD2 (6 bases). V was clipped by 2 bases and J by 0 bases, with 14 bases between them. Looked up from germline, CDR1 is KGHSH and CDR2 is LQKENI. The CDR3 has 16 residues. For the CDR3, the DNA is TGTGCCAGCTCACCAACCGGGACTGGACTCTCCTACGAGCAGTACGTC. Protein sequence: CASSPTGTGLSYEQYV.

The genes are TRBV3-1 (or the pseudogene TRBV3-2) and TRBJ2-4; 8 bases line up with TRBD2. Germline V gene sequence: CDR1 LGHDT, CDR2 YNNKEL (reference sequence). Trimming removed 3 bases from V and 6 bases from J; junction bases left unmatched: 1. CDR3 size: 13 residues. Here the CDR3 reads CASSHRGGNIQYF. In DNA form, the CDR3 reads TGTGCCAGCAGCCATCGGGGGGGAAACATTCAGTACTTC.

The chain joins TRBV5-4 to TRBJ2-5, with D perhaps matching TRBD2 (6 bases). Per germline, CDR1 SGHNT and CDR2 YYREEE (reference sequence). Deletions cut 1 base from V and 0 bases from J, with 13 bases between. This CDR3 spans 16 amino acids. CDR3 nucleotide sequence: TGTGCCAGCAGCTTGAGATTCCCGGGGGACCAAGAGACCCAGTACTTC. Translating gives CASSLRFPGDQETQYF.

The rearrangement joins TRBV30 to TRBJ2-7; TRBD1 agrees at 8 bases. The CDR3 totals 16 residues. Germline V lookup: CDR1 GTSNPN, CDR2 SVGIG (reference sequence). Germline trimming cut 2 bases from V and 5 bases from J; bases unmatched to any gene: 14. The chain's CDR3 is CAWSPGQAFVRDEQYV. CDR3 nucleotide sequence: TGTGCCTGGAGTCCGGGACAGGCCTTCGTAAGGGACGAGCAGTACGTC.

V is TRBV30 and J is TRBJ1-1, with TRBD1 matching over 9 bases. V shed 2 bases, J shed 3 bases, and the junction held 4 bases outside the gene matches. The CDR3 is 14 amino acids. CDR1 and CDR2 (germline): GTSNPN, SVGIG (reference sequence). DNA of the CDR3: TGTGCCTGGAGTCTTGACAGGGGGGACACTGAAGCTTTCTTT. Translation: CAWSLDRGDTEAFF.

CDR3 in DNA: TGTGCCAGCAGTTACGCAGGGTCCGGCGCTTTCTTT. It yields the protein CASSYAGSGAFF. V usage is TRBV6-5 and J usage is TRBJ1-1, with D perhaps matching TRBD1 (5 bases). CDR3 length: 12 amino acids. The V gene's germline CDR1 is MNHEY and CDR2 SVGAGI. V shed 2 bases and J shed 11 bases, with 12 bases lying between them.

The gene calls are TRBV5-4 and TRBJ1-1, with D tentatively TRBD1 (5 bases). This CDR3 is built from 15 residues. The germline V and J ends were trimmed by 3 bases and 5 bases, with 17 bases remaining between them. Looked up from germline, CDR1 is SGHNT and CDR2 is YYREEE (reference sequence). The CDR3 reads CASSSSQVAGTEAFF. The CDR3 coding sequence is TGTGCCAGCAGCTCATCACAGGTGGCGGGGACTGAAGCTTTCTTT.

The chain employs TRBV18 and TRBJ1-1, with 10 nucleotides matching TRBD1. Unmatched junction bases numbered 2, after V lost 3 bases and J lost 1 base. CDR1 KGHSH and CDR2 LQKENI come from the germline V gene. This CDR3 is 15 amino acids long. For the CDR3, the DNA is TGTGCCAGCTCACCGGGACAGGGGAGGAACACTGAAGCTTTCTTT. Protein sequence: CASSPGQGRNTEAFF.

This clone was counted a single time. V and J are TRBV14 and TRBJ2-3, with TRBD2 identical over 10 bases. V lost 2 bases, J lost 2 bases, and 4 bases stayed unmatched. The CDR3 loop spans 16 amino acids. Germline V CDR1 and CDR2: SGHDN, FVKESK. In nucleotides, the CDR3 is TGTGCCAGCAGCCAATGGAGCGGGGGGGACACAGATACGCAGTATTTT. This encodes CASSQWSGGDTDTQYF.